This T cell receptor (beta chain) comes out of a study of T cells in Graves' hyperthyroidism and ophthalmopathy. The wider study: Initial diagnosis, before any treatment, was when peripheral blood was collected.

This clonotype was seen ten or more times. From 10 ml of fresh peripheral blood, PBMCs were isolated. The CDR3 contains 13 residues. From germline, CDR1 is SNHLY and CDR2 FYNNEI. With 4 bases removed from V and 3 bases from J, the gap between germline ends came to 10 bases. RNA transcripts provided the source from which TCR beta CDR3 regions were amplified. First-round RT-PCR with HTBI primers amplified the TCR CDR3 region. One entry per CDR3 protein results from TCRdb running MiXCR on the multiplex PCR reads. The sample contains around 390,000 distinct CDR3 sequences, around 15% of which appear only once.

The source material was blood. The TCR originated in a woman younger than 45 with Graves' ophthalmopathy. The genes are TRBV2 and TRBJ2-7, with D possibly TRBD2 on 7 matching bases. The CDR3 sequence is CASSAGEGYEQYF. The CDR3 coding sequence is TGTGCCAGCAGTGCAGGGGAGGGCTACGAGCAGTACTTC.